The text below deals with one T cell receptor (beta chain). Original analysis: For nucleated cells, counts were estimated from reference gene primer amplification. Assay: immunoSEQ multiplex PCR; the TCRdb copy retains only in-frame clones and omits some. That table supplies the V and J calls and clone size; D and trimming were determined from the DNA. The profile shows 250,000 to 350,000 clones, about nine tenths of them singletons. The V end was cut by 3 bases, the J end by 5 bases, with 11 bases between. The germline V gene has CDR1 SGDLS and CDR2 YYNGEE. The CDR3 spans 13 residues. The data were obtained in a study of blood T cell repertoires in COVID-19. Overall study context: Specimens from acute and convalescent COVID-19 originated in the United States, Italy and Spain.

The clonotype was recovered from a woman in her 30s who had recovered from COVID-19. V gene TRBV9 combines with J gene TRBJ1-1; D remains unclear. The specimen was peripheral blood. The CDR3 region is CASSALVETEAFF. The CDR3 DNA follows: TGTGCCAGCAGCGCATTGGTTGAGACTGAAGCTTTCTTT.